This T cell receptor beta chain was documented in a study of T cell responses to AZD1222 COVID-19 vaccine. The protocol was immunoSEQ multiplex PCR, while the TCRdb copy is restricted to in-frame clones and leaves out a portion. The profile shows about 130,000 clones, around 83% of them singletons. A remark on this clone: Its antigen is undetermined.

The study's findings and limits: White British ancestry dominated among donors, who included more females, and clonal diversity was possibly underestimated. Researchers report vaccine-associated CD4 TCRs spanning spike, with dominance at 160-218 and 743-854.

This receptor was taken from an adult who received the AZD1222 COVID-19 vaccine. Specimen: peripheral blood, collected 28 days after the second AZD1222 dose.

The CDR3 loop reads CASSDIEQFF. The CDR3, as DNA: TGTGCCAGCAGTGATATTGAGCAGTTCTTC. The chain joins TRBV6-1 to TRBJ2-1, with D unclear. Trimming stripped 3 bases from V and 9 bases from J, with 3 bases between. The CDR3 loop spans 10 amino acids. Germline CDR1 MNHNS, CDR2 SASEGT.